This TCR beta chain was recovered during a study of blood T cell repertoires in COVID-19. Study overall: The United States, Italy and Spain supplied acute and convalescent COVID-19 samples.

Original handling: The assay estimated nucleated cells by amplifying reference gene primers. TCRdb keeps only in-frame clones here, not all; method: immunoSEQ multiplex PCR. V, J and clone size were drawn from that table, and D and trimming were deduced from the DNA. This table has 470,000 or so clones, about 90% appearing once. Participants came from 20 to 25 US areas, aged about 18 to 100 years. Grouping used clinical history reported by participants in a survey and questionnaire. The CDR3 runs 14 residues. CDR1 MNHEY and CDR2 SMNVEV come from the germline V gene (reference sequence). Trimming pared 0 bases from V and 12 bases from J, leaving 16 bases between.

V and J are TRBV27 and TRBJ2-3; tentatively, D is TRBD1 (6 bases). Sequencing was performed on PBMCs or T cells enriched from blood (not recorded which). This sequence was found in a woman aged 18-29 years with acute COVID-19. For the CDR3, the DNA is TGTGCCAGCAGTTTATCGTGGACAGAAAACACCCAGTATTTT. This codes for CASSLSWTENTQYF.